Below, 11 T cell receptor beta chains from the same sample are listed, as sequenced in a study of immune cell composition in non-small cell lung cancer. Normal lung was sampled as far from the tumour as possible, at least 3 cm. TCRdb's table, derived via immunoSEQ multiplex PCR, lists solely in-frame clones and lacks some. The profile covers approximately 3,100 clones, with around 84% appearing a single time and more than 10% taken by the ten largest. Sequencing was done on a sample of non-adjacent lung tissue. These receptors originate from a human donor with non-small cell lung cancer. The donor label of this sample is uncertain.

The chain has TRBV29-1 and TRBJ2-7, with 9 bases matching TRBD2. Trimming cost V 3 bases and J 4 bases; bases outside gene matches: 13. Germline lookup yields CDR1 SQVTM and CDR2 ANQGSEA. The CDR3 runs to 16 residues. CDR3 bases: TGCAGCGTTGAGGGGGCCGGGCGGGAGGGCCTTTACGAGCAGTACTTC. Protein product: CSVEGAGREGLYEQYF.

The V and J genes are TRBV9 and TRBJ2-7; 7 nucleotides line up with TRBD1. There are 15 residues in the CDR3. The germline CDR1 and CDR2 sequences are SGDLS and YYNGEE. With V trimmed by 0 bases and J by 5 bases, 8 bases remained unmatched. The CDR3 loop reads CASSVEYYRGHEQYF. CDR3 sequence (DNA): TGTGCCAGCAGCGTAGAGTATTACAGGGGCCACGAGCAGTACTTC.

V and J are TRBV19 and TRBJ2-5; TRBD1 agrees at 9 bases. V dropped 3 bases and J dropped 1; count of bases not matched to a gene: 3. The CDR3 totals 15 residues. Germline loops: CDR1 LNHDA, CDR2 SQIVND (reference sequence). CDR3 DNA: TGTGCCAGTAGTATCGGACAGGGGACCCAAGAGACCCAGTACTTC. It is translated as CASSIGQGTQETQYF.

The CDR3 DNA reads as TGTGCCAGCAGCCAGGGAGGAACAGTTCACACCGGGGAGCTGTTTTTT. This sequence encodes CASSQGGTVHTGELFF. This chain connects TRBV4-2 to TRBJ2-2, with a weak D call TRBD2 (6 bases). The germline CDR1 and CDR2 sequences are LGHNA and YNFKEQ. This CDR3 is built from 16 residues. Trimming took 3 bases from V and 3 from J, leaving 14 bases between them.

The V gene is TRBV28, the J gene TRBJ1-1; D remains unclear. Germline lookup yields CDR1 MDHEN and CDR2 SYDVKM. This CDR3 contains 15 residues. Trimming pared 5 bases from V and 11 bases from J, leaving 24 bases between. The CDR3 nucleotides read TGTGCCAGCAGTCCGCTTACCCCCGATACTCGCCGGGCTTTCTTT. It yields the protein CASSPLTPDTRRAFF. Drawing the rest from reference TRBV28 and TRBJ1-1, the complete variable domain is DVKVTQSSRYLVKRTGEKVFLECVQDMDHENMFWYRQDPGLGLRLIYFSYDVKMKEKGDIPEGYSVSREKKERFSLILESASTNQTSMYLCASSPLTPDTRRAFFGQGTRLTVV.

The chain couples TRBV6-6 to TRBJ2-1, with D maybe TRBD1 (5 bases). The CDR3 extends over 13 amino acids. Germline V CDR1 and CDR2: MNHNY, SVGAGI (reference sequence). In DNA form, the CDR3 reads TGTGCACTCTCCAGGGACTCCTACAATGAGCAGTTCTTC. Translating gives CALSRDSYNEQFF.

The rearrangement uses TRBV7-8 and TRBJ2-3; tentative D call: TRBD2 (5 bases). V lost 5 bases to trimming and J lost 2 bases, with 14 bases between them. Germline V gene data show CDR1 as SGHVS and CDR2 as FQNEAQ. The CDR3 spans 15 residues. The CDR3 sequence: CASSQTPAVTDTQYF. For the CDR3, the DNA is TGTGCCAGCAGCCAAACTCCAGCGGTCACAGATACGCAGTATTTT.

The gene calls are TRBV5-1 and TRBJ1-1, with D perhaps matching TRBD1 (5 bases). Trimming took 4 bases from V and 1 from J, leaving 17 bases between them. The CDR3 covers 16 residues. Germline V gene lookup returns CDR1 SGHRS and CDR2 YFSETQ. This CDR3 reads CASSLQVQGANTEAFF. CDR3 DNA: TGCGCCAGCAGCCTACAGGTCCAAGGAGCGAACACTGAAGCTTTCTTT.

This clone was detected only a few times. This sequence joins TRBV19 and TRBJ1-2, with 12 nucleotides matching TRBD1. CDR1 and CDR2 from the germline V gene are LNHDA and SQIVND (reference sequence). Germline trimming cut 4 bases from V and 7 bases from J; bases unmatched to any gene: 7. This CDR3 has 15 amino acids. The CDR3 here is CASSSPGQGAGGYTF. The CDR3 DNA reads TGTGCCAGTAGTAGCCCGGGACAGGGGGCTGGTGGCTACACCTTC.

The J gene is TRBJ2-7, the V gene TRBV27, with 7 bases identical to TRBD1. Germline loops: CDR1 MNHEY, CDR2 SMNVEV (reference sequence). Trimming at V came to 3 bases and at J to 6 bases, leaving 8 bases not matched to a gene. The length of the CDR3 is 14 residues. CDR3 coding DNA: TGTGCCAGCAGTTTTGGACAGGCGCCAGGCGAGCAGTACTTC. It is translated as CASSFGQAPGEQYF.

The chain combines TRBV15 with TRBJ2-2, with 10 nucleotides matching TRBD1. The trim removed 3 bases at V and 6 bases at J, leaving 7 bases unmatched. The CDR3 length is 16 residues. Germline loops: CDR1 LNHNV, CDR2 YYDKDF (reference sequence). The CDR3 DNA follows: TGTGCCACCAGCAGGGGGACAGGGGCTTCTGCCGGGGAGCTGTTTTTT. Protein: CATSRGTGASAGELFF.